The 17 T cell receptor beta chains in this list originate from one sample, sequenced in a study of shared clonotypes between healthy human individuals. Measured with immunoSEQ multiplex PCR; TCRdb has only the in-frame clones, and not every one. The repertoire holds 2,500,000 or so clones, 85% to 95% seen once, with about 0.41% in the top ten. Input material: naive CD4+ T cells from PBMCs. As to subset: CD45RA+ positively selected. Receptors were obtained from a man younger than 35 in good health. Some clones in this sample may be carry-over from other donors' samples.

The gene calls are TRBV7-9 and TRBJ1-2; D not resolved. The V end lost 1 base, the J end lost 4 bases, and 13 bases lay between the germline ends. The CDR3 runs to 15 residues. The germline V gene encodes CDR1 SEHNR and CDR2 FQNEAQ (reference sequence). The CDR3 DNA sequence: TGTGCCAGCAGCTTAGAGGGCAGAACCCTCTATGGCTACACCTTC. Its translation is CASSLEGRTLYGYTF.

V gene TRBV14 combines with J gene TRBJ1-1, with 9 positions matching TRBD1. Germline V gene data show CDR1 as SGHDN and CDR2 as FVKESK. This CDR3 comprises 12 residues. V shed 1 base, J shed 10 bases, and the junction held 1 base outside the gene matches. In nucleotides, the CDR3 is TGTGCCAGCAGCCAAGTGACAGGGGGAGCTTTCTTT. This encodes CASSQVTGGAFF.

This sequence joins TRBV28 and TRBJ1-5; 8 bases are a match to TRBD1. CDR3 length: 18 amino acids. Germline loops: CDR1 MDHEN, CDR2 SYDVKM. The V and J ends lost 7 bases and 1 base, in that order; junction bases with no gene match: 15. CDR3 region: CASTYRTGRYISNQPQHF. The CDR3 DNA reads TGTGCCAGCACCTACCGGACAGGGCGTTATATAAGCAATCAGCCCCAGCATTTT.

The chain recombines TRBV5-1 with TRBJ1-4; D possibly corresponds to TRBD1 (6 bases). Germline CDR1 and CDR2: SGHRS and YFSETQ. This CDR3 contains 12 residues. V dropped 4 bases and J dropped 8 bases, with 9 bases sitting between them. For the CDR3, the DNA is TGCGCCAGCAGCAGGGGGGGAGAAAAACTGTTTTTT. Its translation is CASSRGGEKLFF.

V is TRBV20-1 and J is TRBJ1-2; perhaps TRBD1 as D (6 bases). The V gene's germline CDR1 is DFQATT and CDR2 SNEGSKA (reference sequence). Trimming took 6 bases from V and 4 from J, leaving 9 bases between them. The length of the CDR3 is 11 residues. The CDR3 bases are TGCAGTGCCCGGACAGCCTATGGCTACACCTTC. It translates to CSARTAYGYTF.

The V call is TRBV7-9, the J call TRBJ2-1, with 7 positions matching TRBD2. CDR1 SEHNR and CDR2 FQNEAQ come from the germline V gene (reference sequence). V shed 7 bases and J 2 bases; nucleotides not matched to a gene: 8. The CDR3 sequence is 15 residues long. The CDR3 bases are TGTGCCAGCACCCCTAGGCTAGCGGCCTACAATGAGCAGTTCTTC. Translation gives CASTPRLAAYNEQFF.

V and J are TRBV9 and TRBJ2-7; possible D gene TRBD2, 7 bases. Per germline, CDR1 SGDLS and CDR2 YYNGEE. This CDR3 spans 15 amino acids. Trimming left V 3 bases short and J 3 bases short, with 16 bases between. The CDR3 nucleotides read TGTGCCAGCAGCGAGGGAGGGACACTAGACTACGAGCAGTACTTC. Protein product: CASSEGGTLDYEQYF. The full variable domain, rest sourced from reference TRBV9 and TRBJ2-7, is DSGVTQTPKHLITATGQRVTLRCSPRSGDLSVYWYQQSLDQGLQFLIQYYNGEERAKGNILERFSAQQFPDLHSELNLSSLELGDSALYFCASSEGGTLDYEQYFGPGTRLTVT.

A single count supports this clone. The chain joins TRBV5-1 to TRBJ2-3, with 7 bases that match TRBD2. V dropped 3 bases and J dropped 0; count of bases not matched to a gene: 10. The germline gives CDR1 SGHRS, CDR2 YFSETQ. The CDR3 contains 17 residues. CDR3 amino acids: CASSSRGLGVSTDTQYF. Written as DNA, the CDR3 is TGCGCCAGCAGCTCTCGCGGACTAGGGGTTAGCACAGATACGCAGTATTTT. The complete variable domain, with remaining parts taken from reference TRBV5-1 and TRBJ2-3, reads KAGVTQTPRYLIKTRGQQVTLSCSPISGHRSVSWYQQTPGQGLQFLFEYFSETQRNKGNFPGRFSGRQFSNSRSEMNVSTLELGDSALYLCASSSRGLGVSTDTQYFGPGTRLTVL.

The chain couples TRBV4-2 to TRBJ2-7, with 9 bases identical to TRBD2. The CDR3 loop spans 15 amino acids. Germline CDR1 and CDR2: LGHNA and YNFKEQ. J lost 2 bases, V lost 2 bases, and 4 bases had no gene match. CDR3 DNA sequence: TGTGCCAGCAGCCAAACTTCTAGCGGGGCCTACGAGCAGTACTTC. Amino acids: CASSQTSSGAYEQYF.

The chain joins TRBV4-1 to TRBJ2-5, with a possible D match to TRBD2 (5 bases). The CDR3 has 16 residues. V shed 1 base and J shed 1 base, with 13 bases lying between them. CDR1 MGHRA and CDR2 YSYEKL come from the germline V gene. In nucleotides, the CDR3 is TGCGCCAGCAGCCAAGGTAGGCTAGCACCCCAAGAGACCCAGTACTTC. Translated, it gives CASSQGRLAPQETQYF.

This clone was counted once. The chain has TRBV5-1 and TRBJ2-1; D may be TRBD2 (6 bases). Germline CDR1 SGHRS, CDR2 YFSETQ. Between the trimmed V and J ends, which lost 4 bases and 5 bases, there was a span of 16 bases. The CDR3 consists of 15 residues. CDR3 amino acids: CASSARLVSDNEQFF. The CDR3 DNA reads as TGCGCCAGCAGCGCAAGACTAGTCTCAGACAATGAGCAGTTCTTC.

In this sample, this clone turned up once. The chain has TRBV10-3 and TRBJ2-1, with a tentative D call TRBD2 (6 bases). Per germline, CDR1 ENHRY and CDR2 SYGVKD. The V end lost 10 bases, the J end lost 2 bases, and 15 bases lay between the germline ends. The CDR3 runs to 14 residues. The CDR3 nucleotides are TGTGCCACCGGAGGGCGGGAAACCTACAATGAGCAGTTCTTC. Amino acids: CATGGRETYNEQFF.

The gene calls are TRBV5-1 and TRBJ2-3, with a tentative D call TRBD2 (5 bases). Trimming took off 0 bases at V and 5 bases at J, with 13 bases between the two ends. In germline, CDR1 is SGHRS, CDR2 YFSETQ. The CDR3 has 15 residues. The CDR3 loop is CASSLDAGARDTQYF. CDR3 in DNA: TGCGCCAGCAGCTTGGATGCGGGTGCGAGAGATACGCAGTATTTT.

This chain uses TRBV7-2 with TRBJ2-1, with 8 bases aligning to TRBD2. The CDR3 covers 17 residues. Trimming at V came to 0 bases and at J to 4 bases, leaving 8 bases not matched to a gene. Germline V gene lookup returns CDR1 SGHTA and CDR2 FQGNSA. The CDR3 loop reads CASSLAGGLAGYNEQFF. CDR3 DNA sequence: TGTGCCAGCAGCTTAGCGGGAGGGCTAGCGGGTTACAATGAGCAGTTCTTC. Filled out from reference TRBV7-2 and TRBJ2-1, the complete variable domain reads GAGVSQSPSNKVTEKGKDVELRCDPISGHTALYWYRQSLGQGLEFLIYFQGNSAPDKSGLPSDRFSAERTGGSVSTLTIQRTQQEDSAVYLCASSLAGGLAGYNEQFFGPGTRLTVL.

This clone was counted a single time. The chain's CDR3 is CASSRAGDRDTQYF. The CDR3 DNA reads as TGCGCCAGCAGCCGAGCGGGAGATAGAGATACGCAGTATTTT. This chain links TRBV4-1 with TRBJ2-3; 8 bases map to TRBD2. The germline gives CDR1 MGHRA, CDR2 YSYEKL. The CDR3 is 14 amino acids. Trimming removed 4 bases from V and 5 bases from J; junction bases left unmatched: 5.

The V and J genes are TRBV2 and TRBJ1-1, with D hard to call. V lost 8 bases to trimming and J lost 5 bases, with 21 bases between them. CDR1 SNHLY and CDR2 FYNNEI come from the germline V gene. CDR3 length equals 15 residues. The CDR3 loop reads CASGFVAGRWTEAFF. CDR3 in DNA: TGTGCCAGCGGTTTCGTGGCAGGTCGGTGGACTGAAGCTTTCTTT.

The chain uses TRBV7-9 and TRBJ1-2, with 7 bases aligning to TRBD1. Trimming removed 7 bases from V and 0 bases from J; junction bases left unmatched: 8. Per the germline V gene, CDR1 is SEHNR and CDR2 is FQNEAQ (reference sequence). The CDR3 has 15 residues. CDR3 sequence: CASNRDRPPNYGYTF. CDR3 DNA sequence: TGTGCCAGCAACCGGGACAGACCGCCTAACTATGGCTACACCTTC.